A single sample is the source of the 29 T cell receptor beta chains below, sequenced in a study of T cell responses to AZD1222 COVID-19 vaccine. Sequencing was performed with immunoSEQ multiplex PCR; in TCRdb, only in-frame clones are kept and a portion is missing. The sample lists 100,000 to 150,000 clones; less than 95% were seen once. The source was peripheral blood, collected on day 0 of MenACWY control vaccination. All receptors derive from an adult in good health.

This clone was seen only once. The rearrangement joins TRBV5-1 to TRBJ2-7, with TRBD1 as a possible D gene (7 bases). Trimming cost V 1 base and J 2 bases, with 19 bases left between them. The CDR3 sequence is 17 residues long. The V gene's germline CDR1 is SGHRS and CDR2 YFSETQ. In DNA form, the CDR3 reads TGCGCCAGCAGCTTGCCTCTGCAGGGCAGGGGGGCCTACGAGCAGTACTTC. It translates to CASSLPLQGRGAYEQYF.

The chain links TRBV5-6 to TRBJ1-5; weak D call: TRBD1 (6 bases). The CDR3 totals 16 residues. The germline V and J ends were trimmed by 2 bases and 2 bases, with 14 bases remaining between them. Germline CDR1 is SGHDT and CDR2 is YYEEEE. For the CDR3, the DNA is TGTGCCAGCAGCTTCTCAAGGGGGGTAGGCAATCAGCCCCAGCATTTT. It yields the protein CASSFSRGVGNQPQHF.

The rearrangement links TRBV7-8 to TRBJ2-7, with unresolved D. The V end lost 5 bases, the J end lost 5 bases, and 10 bases lay between the germline ends. Germline CDR1 SGHVS, CDR2 FQNEAQ. The CDR3 loop spans 12 amino acids. The CDR3 nucleotides are TGTGCCAGCAGCCCGACCCGAAACGAGCAGTACTTC. This translates into CASSPTRNEQYF.

The chain joins TRBV19 to TRBJ2-7; 8 bases are shared with TRBD1. Trimming removed 3 bases from V and 3 bases from J; junction bases left unmatched: 28. This CDR3 is 22 amino acids long. In germline, CDR1 is LNHDA, CDR2 SQIVND (reference sequence). CDR3 bases: TGTGCCAGTAGTATCACCTCACACTCCCGGGACAGGCCCGCCAGGGATCGCTACGAGCAGTACGTC. This gives the protein CASSITSHSRDRPARDRYEQYV.

The J gene is TRBJ2-7, the V gene TRBV28; D uncertain. The V end was cut by 2 bases, the J end by 6 bases, with 8 bases between. The CDR3 runs to 12 residues. The germline gives CDR1 MDHEN, CDR2 SYDVKM. CDR3 region: CASSLPGFEQYV. In DNA, the CDR3 is TGTGCCAGCAGTTTACCAGGATTCGAGCAGTACGTC.

The chain recombines TRBV10-3 with TRBJ2-1; 8 bases match TRBD1. Looked up from germline, CDR1 is ENHRY and CDR2 is SYGVKD. V dropped 2 bases and J dropped 7; count of bases not matched to a gene: 10. The CDR3 runs 16 residues. The CDR3 reads CAISERGTGYGNEQFF. DNA of the CDR3: TGTGCCATCAGTGAGAGAGGGACAGGTTATGGGAATGAGCAGTTCTTC.

A few counts support this clone. The V and J genes are TRBV9 and TRBJ2-5, with D maybe TRBD1 (5 bases). Between the trimmed V and J ends, which lost 2 bases and 5 bases, there was a span of 16 bases. Germline-derived CDR1 and CDR2 are SGDLS and YYNGEE. This CDR3 is 15 amino acids long. The CDR3 coding sequence is TGTGCCAGCAGCGTCTCGACAGCCTCCTCGGAGACCCAGTACTTC. Translated, it gives CASSVSTASSETQYF.

V is TRBV7-8 and J is TRBJ1-1; unclear D gene. The germline gives CDR1 SGHVS, CDR2 FQNEAQ. The CDR3 consists of 14 residues. The V and J ends lost 1 base and 4 bases respectively, with 10 bases between them. CDR3 nucleotide sequence: TGTGCCAGCAGCTTAGACCAAGTTGGCACTGAAGCTTTCTTT. Protein: CASSLDQVGTEAFF.

V is TRBV19 and J is TRBJ2-2, with no clear D. This CDR3 has 14 amino acids. Trimming left V 1 base short and J 1 base short, with 4 bases between. Germline values: CDR1 LNHDA, CDR2 SQIVND (reference sequence). CDR3 nucleotides: TGTGCCAGTAGTATAGTAAAGAACACCGGGGAGCTGTTTTTT. This codes for CASSIVKNTGELFF.

The chain carries TRBV4-2 and TRBJ1-4; D is undetermined. Germline loops: CDR1 LGHNA, CDR2 YNFKEQ. Trimming left V 4 bases short and J 4 bases short, with 13 bases between. CDR3 length: 15 residues. As DNA, the CDR3 is TGTGCCAGCAGCCCCGCGGCGGGTATTAATGAAAAACTGTTTTTT. Translation gives CASSPAAGINEKLFF.

The chain links TRBV6-5 to TRBJ2-3; 10 bases match TRBD1. Germline CDR1 reads MNHEY; CDR2 reads SVGAGI. The CDR3 contains 15 residues. Trimming cost V 7 bases and J 6 bases; bases outside gene matches: 10. CDR3 bases: TGTGCCAGCAAGGACAGGGGGATGGGTGGTGATACGCAGTATTTT. This codes for CASKDRGMGGDTQYF.

The V call is TRBV6-5, the J call TRBJ2-5; 8 bases map to TRBD1. There are 13 residues in the CDR3. With V trimmed by 8 bases and J by 5 bases, 7 bases remained unmatched. Germline lookup yields CDR1 MNHEY and CDR2 SVGAGI. CDR3 loop: CASARGQGETQYF. The DNA for the CDR3 is TGTGCCAGCGCCAGGGGGCAAGGGGAGACCCAGTACTTC.

The genes are TRBV6-2 or TRBV6-3 and TRBJ2-1, with D possibly TRBD2 on 5 matching bases. The CDR3 is 14 residues long. Germline V lookup: CDR1 MNHEY, CDR2 SVGEGT. With 6 bases removed from V and 7 bases from J, the gap between germline ends came to 16 bases. This CDR3 is CASSGLLWQNEQFF. CDR3 bases: TGTGCCAGCAGCGGACTTTTGTGGCAAAATGAGCAGTTCTTC.

The chain combines TRBV3-1 (or the pseudogene TRBV3-2) with TRBJ2-2, with TRBD2 identical over 14 bases. This CDR3 has 18 amino acids. The germline V gene has CDR1 LGHDT and CDR2 YNNKEL (reference sequence). V was pared by 5 bases and J by 4 bases, with 9 bases of the junction left unmatched. This CDR3 is CASSAKTSGRGVTGELFF. CDR3 nucleotides: TGTGCCAGCAGCGCCAAGACTAGCGGGAGGGGTGTCACCGGGGAGCTGTTTTTT.

This clone has a single count. The rearrangement joins TRBV5-1 to TRBJ2-5; D unresolved. V shed 0 bases and J shed 4 bases, with 16 bases lying between them. In germline, CDR1 is SGHRS, CDR2 YFSETQ. The CDR3 runs to 16 residues. Written as DNA, the CDR3 is TGCGCCAGCAGCTTGGCCCTTTTAGGGTTAGGAGAGACCCAGTACTTC. Its protein is CASSLALLGLGETQYF.

V usage is TRBV27 and J usage is TRBJ1-2, with TRBD1 identical over 8 bases. From germline, CDR1 is MNHEY and CDR2 SMNVEV (reference sequence). V lost 6 bases to trimming and J lost 7 bases; unmatched junction nucleotides: 7. The CDR3 runs to 13 residues. CDR3 sequence: CASSLTGVGGYTF. The CDR3 DNA is TGTGCCAGCAGCCTGACAGGGGTTGGTGGCTACACCTTC.

This chain joins TRBV25-1 and TRBJ1-2; D is possibly TRBD1 (5 bases). Between the trimmed V and J ends, which lost 6 bases and 5 bases, there was a span of 7 bases. The CDR3 length is 11 residues. Germline lookup yields CDR1 MGHDK and CDR2 SYGVNS. CDR3 loop: CASSRAYGYTF. DNA for the CDR3: TGTGCCAGCAGCAGGGCGTATGGCTACACCTTC.

The chain couples TRBV11-2 to TRBJ1-6; D ambiguous. Looked up from germline, CDR1 is SGHAT and CDR2 is FQNNGV. Trimming removed 2 bases at V and 7 bases at J, with 9 bases between. The CDR3 extends over 14 amino acids. This chain's CDR3 is CASSLTGNNSPLHF. The CDR3 DNA reads TGTGCCAGCAGCTTAACGGGGAACAATTCACCCCTCCACTTT.

The chain joins TRBV19 to TRBJ1-1; D is ambiguous. Trimming removed 4 bases at V and 1 base at J, with 7 bases between. This CDR3 contains 13 residues. Germline values: CDR1 LNHDA, CDR2 SQIVND (reference sequence). CDR3 region: CASSTVGNTEAFF. The CDR3 coding sequence is TGTGCCAGTAGTACGGTCGGGAACACTGAAGCTTTCTTT.

The count of this clone is one. V and J are TRBV5-4 and TRBJ2-1; D is perhaps TRBD1 (6 bases). Germline CDR1 is SGHNT and CDR2 is YYREEE (reference sequence). Trimming stripped 4 bases from V and 0 bases from J, with 17 bases between. This CDR3 is 17 amino acids long. CDR3 sequence reads: CASSNGQRISSYNEQFF. DNA of the CDR3: TGTGCCAGCAGCAATGGACAGCGCATAAGCTCCTACAATGAGCAGTTCTTC. Supplemented by reference TRBV5-4 and TRBJ2-1, the full variable domain reads ETGVTQSPTHLIKTRGQQVTLRCSSQSGHNTVSWYQQALGQGPQFIFQYYREEENGRGNFPPRFSGLQFPNYSSELNVNALELDDSALYLCASSNGQRISSYNEQFFGPGTRLTVL.

This clone appeared once. This rearrangement joins TRBV27 to TRBJ2-1; 13 bases line up with TRBD2. The CDR3 sequence is 16 residues long. The J segment lost 5 bases and the V segment lost 5 bases, leaving 6 bases of the junction unmatched. In germline, CDR1 is MNHEY, CDR2 SMNVEV (reference sequence). The CDR3 sequence is CASSPLGLAGNNEQFF. The CDR3 DNA reads as TGTGCCAGCAGTCCTCTGGGACTAGCGGGAAACAATGAGCAGTTCTTC.

The chain employs TRBV30 and TRBJ1-1; 7 nucleotides line up with TRBD1. V gave up 0 bases and J gave up 4 bases; unmatched junction bases: 2. Germline values: CDR1 GTSNPN, CDR2 SVGIG (reference sequence). CDR3 length equals 13 residues. CDR3 residues: CAWSVTGLTEAFF. CDR3 nucleotide sequence: TGTGCCTGGAGTGTGACAGGGCTCACTGAAGCTTTCTTT.

J is TRBJ2-1 and V is TRBV7-6, with 9 positions matching TRBD1. This CDR3 is 16 amino acids long. CDR1 is SGHVS, CDR2 FNYEAQ, per germline. V was pared by 3 bases and J by 4 bases, with 7 bases of the junction left unmatched. The CDR3 DNA reads as TGTGCCAGCAGCTTTACACAGGGGGCGCGGTACAATGAGCAGTTCTTC. As protein: CASSFTQGARYNEQFF.

The chain is built from TRBV6-5 and TRBJ1-6; the D is unclear. V lost 5 bases to trimming and J lost 5 bases, with 10 bases between them. The germline gives CDR1 MNHEY, CDR2 SVGAGI. The CDR3 totals 14 residues. CDR3 DNA: TGTGCCAGCAGTCGGACGGGAGATAATTCACCCCTCCACTTT. Protein: CASSRTGDNSPLHF.

This clone was observed a single time. The chain has TRBV3-1 (or the pseudogene TRBV3-2) and TRBJ2-2; D is unclear. V lost 4 bases to trimming and J lost 1 base, with 4 bases between them. This CDR3 has 13 residues. Per the germline V gene, CDR1 is LGHDT and CDR2 is YNNKEL (reference sequence). This CDR3 reads CASSRRNTGELFF. The CDR3 coding sequence is TGTGCCAGCAGCCGCCGGAACACCGGGGAGCTGTTTTTT.

The chain joins TRBV18 to TRBJ2-7, with 8 bases identical to TRBD1. V gave up 3 bases and J gave up 5 bases; unmatched junction bases: 6. This CDR3 is built from 14 residues. Germline V gives CDR1 KGHSH, CDR2 LQKENI. CDR3: CASSPGQGSDEQYF. The CDR3 DNA sequence: TGTGCCAGCTCACCTGGACAGGGTTCCGACGAGCAGTACTTC.

The V gene is TRBV11-3, the J gene TRBJ1-2; D possibly corresponds to TRBD1 (5 bases). CDR1 and CDR2 from the germline V gene are SGHNT and YENEEA. Trimming took off 5 bases at V and 5 bases at J, with 18 bases between the two ends. CDR3 size: 15 residues. The CDR3 reads CASSTPGPGVYGYTF. DNA for the CDR3: TGTGCCAGCAGCACACCGGGACCGGGGGTATATGGCTACACCTTC.

J is TRBJ2-3 and V is TRBV24-1, with D possibly matching TRBD1 (5 bases). Trimming removed 3 bases from V and 4 bases from J, with 16 bases in between. Germline values: CDR1 KGHDR, CDR2 SFDVKD. The CDR3 covers 16 residues. Here the CDR3 reads CATSDPDPWGADTQYF. The CDR3 region has the DNA TGTGCCACCAGTGATCCCGACCCGTGGGGCGCAGATACGCAGTATTTT.

The genes are TRBV3-1 (or the pseudogene TRBV3-2) and TRBJ2-2; D ambiguous. The CDR3 extends over 13 amino acids. Per the germline V gene, CDR1 is LGHDT and CDR2 is YNNKEL (reference sequence). Trimming stripped 4 bases from V and 5 bases from J, with 8 bases between. CDR3 residues: CASSRVVTGELFF. Written as DNA, the CDR3 is TGTGCCAGCAGCCGGGTAGTTACCGGGGAGCTGTTTTTT.